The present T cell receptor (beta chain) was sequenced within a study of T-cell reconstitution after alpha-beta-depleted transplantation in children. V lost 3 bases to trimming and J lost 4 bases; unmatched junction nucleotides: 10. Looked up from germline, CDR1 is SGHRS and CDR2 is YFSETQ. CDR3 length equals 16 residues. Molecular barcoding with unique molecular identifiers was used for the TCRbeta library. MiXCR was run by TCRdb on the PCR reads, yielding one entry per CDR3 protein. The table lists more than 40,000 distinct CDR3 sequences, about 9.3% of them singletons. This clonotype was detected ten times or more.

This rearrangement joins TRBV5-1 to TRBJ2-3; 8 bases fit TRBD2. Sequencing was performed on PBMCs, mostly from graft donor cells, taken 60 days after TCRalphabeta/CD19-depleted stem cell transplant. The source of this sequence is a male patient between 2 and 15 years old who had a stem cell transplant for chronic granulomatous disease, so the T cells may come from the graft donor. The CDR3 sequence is CASSSAGGGWSDTQYF. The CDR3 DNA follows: TGCGCCAGCAGCTCCGCGGGAGGAGGGTGGTCAGATACGCAGTATTTT.